These T cell receptor beta chains were read from a single sample in a study of cytomegalovirus exposure and HLA in healthy donors. TCRdb's table, derived via immunoSEQ multiplex PCR, lists solely in-frame clones and lacks some. The table includes about 160,000 clones, approximately 96% detected once. Sequencing was performed on PBMCs. The origin of the receptors is a woman aged 18-35 years in good health and CMV-seronegative. Each CDR3 is given with its conserved first and last residue. D genes are given only for firm matches. Only part of the rows carry a size: once, few, many, or a class if the clone is expanded.

CDR3 DNA	CDR3 protein	clone size	V gene	CDR3 length	J gene	D gene
TGTGCCAGCAGTGACCCAACTACAGGGGTTGAAGCTTTCTTT	CASSDPTTGVEAFF	NA	TRBV2	14	TRBJ1-1	TRBD1
TGTGCCAGCAGCCGACAGGATTCACCCCTCCACTTT	CASSRQDSPLHF	once	TRBV6-6	12	TRBJ1-6	NA
TGTGCCAGCAGGGGGACAGGAAACACTGAAGCTTTCTTT	CASRGTGNTEAFF	NA	TRBV6-6	13	TRBJ1-1	TRBD1
TGTGCCATCAGTGAGACAACCGGGACTAGCGGAAGCACAGATACGCAGTATTTT	CAISETTGTSGSTDTQYF	once	TRBV10-3	18	TRBJ2-3	TRBD2
TGTGCCAGCAGTGAAAGGGTTTCAGGGGCTAGCACAGATACGCAGTATTTT	CASSERVSGASTDTQYF	NA	TRBV6-1	17	TRBJ2-3	NA
TGCGCCAGCAGTGAGGCTTTACTCGCAGATACGCAGTATTTT	CASSEALLADTQYF	NA	TRBV10-2	14	TRBJ2-3	NA
TGTGCCAGCTCACCCGGGAGCGTGGTAGTAACCTACGAGCAGTACTTC	CASSPGSVVVTYEQYF	NA	TRBV18	16	TRBJ2-7	NA
TGTGCCAGCAGCACCAGGAGGGGTATGGATATCGAGCAGTACTTC	CASSTRRGMDIEQYF	once	TRBV5-6	15	TRBJ2-7	NA
TGTGCCAGCAGAGGGACAGGGGACTCCTACGAGCAGTACTTC	CASRGTGDSYEQYF	NA	TRBV6-1	14	TRBJ2-7	TRBD1
TGCGCCAGCAGGGACGTGGGGCCCTACGAGCAGTACTTC	CASRDVGPYEQYF	few	TRBV10-1	13	TRBJ2-7	NA
TGTGCCAGTTCCCCCGAACAGGGTCTTAATGGCTACACCTTC	CASSPEQGLNGYTF	NA	TRBV19	14	TRBJ1-2	NA
TGCAGCGTTGGGGGTACAGGGGCGGACCTTGAAAAACTGTTTTTT	CSVGGTGADLEKLFF	NA	TRBV29-1	15	TRBJ1-4	TRBD1
TGTGCCAGCAGCCGAGGACTAGCGGGGGGTTCGTACGAGCAGTACTTC	CASSRGLAGGSYEQYF	NA	TRBV4-2	16	TRBJ2-7	TRBD2
TGTGCCAGCAGCTTAGCGGCAGGGGGTCAAGAGACCCAGTACTTC	CASSLAAGGQETQYF	NA	TRBV13	15	TRBJ2-5	TRBD1
TGTGCCAGCAGCGTAGGGGAGGGAACTAATGAAAAACTGTTTTTT	CASSVGEGTNEKLFF	NA	TRBV9	15	TRBJ1-4	NA
TGTGCCAGCACCCGACTAGCGGGGCTCACCGGGGAGCTGTTTTTT	CASTRLAGLTGELFF	NA	TRBV19	15	TRBJ2-2	TRBD2
TGTGCCAGCAGTTCAGAAGGGGGCGGGGTTTTCCAGCCCCAGCATTTT	CASSSEGGGVFQPQHF	few	TRBV27	16	TRBJ1-5	TRBD1
TGTGCCAGCAGTTTATTTCTCGGGGACGGGGAGCTGTTTTTT	CASSLFLGDGELFF	NA	TRBV27	14	TRBJ2-2	NA
TGTGCCAGCAACCCAGACGGGGGAAGCAATCAGCCCCAGCATTTT	CASNPDGGSNQPQHF	NA	TRBV6-1	15	TRBJ1-5	NA
TGTGCCAGCAGTCTCTCCCCGACAGTGAACACTGAAGCTTTCTTT	CASSLSPTVNTEAFF	NA	TRBV27	15	TRBJ1-1	NA
TGTGCCAGCAGCCCTACGGCGGTTAACGTTGCTGGCTACACCTTC	CASSPTAVNVAGYTF	NA	TRBV5-6	15	TRBJ1-2	NA
TGCGCCAGCAGCCTCGGGACTAGCGGGGGGGCAGGAGAGACCCAGTACTTC	CASSLGTSGGAGETQYF	NA	TRBV5-1	17	TRBJ2-5	TRBD2
TGTGCCAGCAGCGCCAACCGGGGGGTTAACACCGGGGAGCTGTTTTTT	CASSANRGVNTGELFF	NA	TRBV9	16	TRBJ2-2	TRBD2
TGCGCCAGCAGCTTGAGGGGGACAGGGGGCGGCGAGCAGTACTTC	CASSLRGTGGGEQYF	NA	TRBV5-1	15	TRBJ2-7	TRBD1
TGTGCCAGCAGACTTCGACCGACAGGGGCATACTCTGGAAACACCATATATTTT	CASRLRPTGAYSGNTIYF	NA	TRBV5-6	18	TRBJ1-3	TRBD1
TGTGCCAGCAGTCCTAGCGGGGTAACGACCCAGTACTTC	CASSPSGVTTQYF	NA	TRBV6-5	13	TRBJ2-5	TRBD2
TGTGCCAGCAGCGTAGGGGGGGACCCGGAGACCCAGTACTTC	CASSVGGDPETQYF	once	TRBV9	14	TRBJ2-5	NA
TGTGCCAGCAGTTACAGGGGTGCCACTAATGAAAAACTGTTTTTT	CASSYRGATNEKLFF	NA	TRBV27	15	TRBJ1-4	TRBD1
TGTGCCAGCAGCTCTAGACAGGGAACGGTCTATGGCTACACCTTC	CASSSRQGTVYGYTF	NA	TRBV11-1	15	TRBJ1-2	TRBD1
TGTGCCAGCAGCTTTGCGGGGGGTGCGACTGAGCAGTTCTTC	CASSFAGGATEQFF	NA	TRBV7-3	14	TRBJ2-1	TRBD2
TGCGCCAGCAGCCAAGAGTCAGGATATGGCTACACCTTC	CASSQESGYGYTF	NA	TRBV4-3	13	TRBJ1-2	NA
TGCGCCAGCAGCCAACTCGGGGTAAATGAGCAGTTCTTC	CASSQLGVNEQFF	NA	TRBV4-1	13	TRBJ2-1	NA
TGTGCCAGCAGCAAGCCTACAGGTAGCAATCAGCCCCAGCATTTT	CASSKPTGSNQPQHF	NA	TRBV6-6	15	TRBJ1-5	NA
TGTGCCAGCAGTTTAGTACTAGCGGGGGGGGACGGGGAGCTGTTTTTT	CASSLVLAGGDGELFF	NA	TRBV27	16	TRBJ2-2	TRBD2